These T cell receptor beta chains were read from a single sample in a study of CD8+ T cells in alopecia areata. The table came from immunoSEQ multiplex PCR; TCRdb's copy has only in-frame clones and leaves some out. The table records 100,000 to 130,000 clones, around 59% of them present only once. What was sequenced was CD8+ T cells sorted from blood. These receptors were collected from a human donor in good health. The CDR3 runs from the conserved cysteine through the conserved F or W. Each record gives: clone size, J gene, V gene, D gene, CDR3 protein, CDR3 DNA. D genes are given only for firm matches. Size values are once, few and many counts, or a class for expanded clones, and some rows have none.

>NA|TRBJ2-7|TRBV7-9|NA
CASSSTYEQYF
TGTGCCAGCAGCTCTACCTACGAGCAGTACTTC
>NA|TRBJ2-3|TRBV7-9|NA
CASSWTGRATDTQYF
TGTGCCAGCAGCTGGACAGGGAGGGCCACAGATACGCAGTATTTT
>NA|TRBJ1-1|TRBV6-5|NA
CASSSGKLGDAFF
TGTGCCAGCAGTTCCGGAAAACTCGGGGACGCTTTCTTT
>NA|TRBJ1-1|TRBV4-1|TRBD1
CASSQAAGDRGNTEAFF
TGCGCCAGCAGCCAGGCAGCCGGAGACAGGGGGAACACTGAAGCTTTCTTT
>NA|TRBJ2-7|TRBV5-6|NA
CASSFNVHYEQYF
TGTGCCAGCAGCTTTAATGTCCATTACGAGCAGTACTTC
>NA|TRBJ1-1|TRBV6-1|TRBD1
CASSDGLRTGGNTEAFF
TGTGCCAGCAGTGACGGGCTTAGGACAGGGGGAAACACTGAAGCTTTCTTT
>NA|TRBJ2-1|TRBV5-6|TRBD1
CASSPGQGDNEQFF
TGTGCCAGCAGCCCGGGACAGGGCGACAATGAGCAGTTCTTC
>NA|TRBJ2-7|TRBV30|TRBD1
CAWTPPGQGAYEQYF
TGTGCCTGGACGCCTCCGGGACAGGGGGCTTACGAGCAGTACTTC
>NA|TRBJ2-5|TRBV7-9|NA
CASSLSPSRVETQYF
TGTGCCAGCAGCTTAAGTCCCTCCAGGGTTGAGACCCAGTACTTC
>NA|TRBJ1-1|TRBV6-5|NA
CASYGHLNTEAFF
TGTGCCAGCTACGGACATTTGAACACTGAAGCTTTCTTT
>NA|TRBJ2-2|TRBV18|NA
CASSGGANTGELFF
TGTGCCAGCTCCGGGGGCGCGAACACCGGGGAGCTGTTTTTT
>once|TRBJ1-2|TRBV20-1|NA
CSDGGGYTF
TGCAGTGACGGGGGTGGCTACACCTTC
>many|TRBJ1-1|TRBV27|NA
CASSFGRDNTEAFF
TGTGCCAGCAGTTTTGGTCGGGATAACACTGAAGCTTTCTTT
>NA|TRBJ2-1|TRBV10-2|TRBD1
CASITLRDRADYNEQFF
TGCGCCAGCATCACCCTACGGGACAGGGCGGACTACAATGAGCAGTTCTTC
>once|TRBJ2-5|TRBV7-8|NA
CASTSTLEGGRKETQYF
TGTGCCAGCACCTCTACTTTGGAGGGGGGGAGAAAAGAGACCCAGTACTTC
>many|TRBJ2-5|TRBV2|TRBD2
CASSQLGLAGEETQYF
TGTGCCAGCAGCCAGCTAGGACTAGCGGGGGAAGAGACCCAGTACTTC
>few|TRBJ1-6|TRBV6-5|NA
CASSFREYNSPLHF
TGTGCCAGCAGTTTCAGGGAGTACAATTCACCCCTCCACTTT
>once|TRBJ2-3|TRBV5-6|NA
CASSLAGSPSDTQYF
TGTGCCAGCAGCTTGGCGGGGTCACCATCAGATACGCAGTATTTT
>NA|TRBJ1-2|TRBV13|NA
CASSFFSPTTNYGYTF
TGTGCCAGCAGCTTTTTTTCCCCAACCACTAACTATGGCTACACCTTC
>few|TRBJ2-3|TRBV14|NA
CASSQLRFTDTQYF
TGTGCCAGCAGCCAACTAAGGTTCACAGATACGCAGTATTTT
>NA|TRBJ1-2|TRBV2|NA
CASSEGEGAGYGYTF
TGTGCCAGCAGTGAAGGAGAGGGAGCAGGGTATGGCTACACCTTC
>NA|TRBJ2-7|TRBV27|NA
CASSLSSPYEQYF
TGTGCCAGCAGTTTATCGTCCCCCTACGAGCAGTACTTC
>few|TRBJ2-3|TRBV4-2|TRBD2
CASSPGTSDTDTQYF
TGTGCCAGCAGCCCTGGGACTAGTGACACAGATACGCAGTATTTT
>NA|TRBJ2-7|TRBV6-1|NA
CASSEGSTAYEQYF
TGTGCCAGCAGTGAAGGCAGTACTGCCTACGAGCAGTACTTC
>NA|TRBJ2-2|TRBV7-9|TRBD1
CASGQGGRELFF
TGTGCCAGCGGACAAGGGGGCCGGGAGCTGTTTTTT
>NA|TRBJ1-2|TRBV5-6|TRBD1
CASSWGQANYGYTF
TGTGCCAGCAGCTGGGGACAGGCTAACTATGGCTACACCTTC
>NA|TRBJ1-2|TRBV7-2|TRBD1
CASSFGDRDGYTF
TGTGCCAGCAGCTTCGGCGACAGGGATGGCTACACCTTC
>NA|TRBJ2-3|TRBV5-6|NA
CASSLGWGTDTQYF
TGTGCCAGCAGCTTGGGGTGGGGGACAGATACGCAGTATTTT
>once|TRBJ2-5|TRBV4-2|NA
CASSQYPSSTFQETQYF
TGTGCCAGCAGCCAATACCCGTCCTCTACCTTCCAAGAGACCCAGTACTTC
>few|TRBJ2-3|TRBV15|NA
CATNGDYTDTQYF
TGTGCCACCAACGGCGACTACACAGATACGCAGTATTTT
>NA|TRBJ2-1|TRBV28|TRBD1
CASSLRDREADEQFF
TGTGCCAGCAGCCTCCGGGACAGAGAAGCCGATGAGCAGTTCTTC
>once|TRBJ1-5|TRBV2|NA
CASRAGSSNQPQHF
TGTGCCAGCAGGGCCGGGAGTAGCAATCAGCCCCAGCATTTT
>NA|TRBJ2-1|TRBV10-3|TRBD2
CAIQERGDSYNEQFF
TGTGCCATCCAGGAGCGGGGGGACTCCTACAATGAGCAGTTCTTC
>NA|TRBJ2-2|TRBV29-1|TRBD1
CSVVGWVQPGQGNANTGELFF
TGCAGCGTTGTAGGATGGGTACAACCGGGACAGGGGAATGCGAACACCGGGGAGCTGTTTTTT
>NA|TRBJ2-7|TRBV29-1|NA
CSVVKGAYEQYF
TGCAGCGTGGTAAAAGGGGCCTACGAGCAGTACTTC
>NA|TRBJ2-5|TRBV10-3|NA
CAISGPYQETQYF
TGTGCCATCAGTGGACCGTACCAAGAGACCCAGTACTTC
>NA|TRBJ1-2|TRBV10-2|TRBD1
CASSTGTVPGYTF
TGCGCCAGCAGTACCGGGACAGTCCCAGGCTACACCTTC
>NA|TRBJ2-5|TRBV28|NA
CASSADSRRETQYF
TGTGCCAGCAGTGCGGACAGCCGCCGGGAGACCCAGTACTTC
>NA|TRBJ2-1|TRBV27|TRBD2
CASSLSGLAGYNEQFF
TGTGCCAGCAGTTTATCAGGACTAGCGGGTTACAATGAGCAGTTCTTC
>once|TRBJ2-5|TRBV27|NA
CASSPGTGGETQYF
TGTGCCAGCAGCCCCGGGACTGGAGGGGAGACCCAGTACTTC
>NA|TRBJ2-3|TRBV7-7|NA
CASSLGSGKFADTQYF
TGTGCTAGCAGCTTAGGCTCAGGGAAATTCGCAGATACGCAGTATTTT
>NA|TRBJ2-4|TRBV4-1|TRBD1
CASSRTSQGAQDIQYF
TGCGCCAGCAGTCGAACGTCACAGGGGGCGCAGGACATTCAGTACTTC
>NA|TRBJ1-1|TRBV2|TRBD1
CASSAPGQLNTEAFF
TGTGCCAGCAGCGCGCCGGGACAGCTGAACACTGAAGCTTTCTTT
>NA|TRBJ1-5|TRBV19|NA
CASGLLSVSRVSNQPQHF
TGTGCCAGTGGTTTACTGTCTGTTTCAAGGGTTAGCAATCAGCCCCAGCATTTT
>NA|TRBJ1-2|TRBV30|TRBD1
CAWSGTGGFYGYTF
TGTGCCTGGAGTGGCACAGGGGGCTTCTATGGCTACACCTTC
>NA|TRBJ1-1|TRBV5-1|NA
CASSTPDGDTEAFF
TGCGCCAGCAGCACTCCGGACGGCGACACTGAAGCTTTCTTT
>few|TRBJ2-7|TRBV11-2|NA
CASSSNFYEQYF
TGTGCCAGCAGCTCCAACTTCTACGAGCAGTACTTC
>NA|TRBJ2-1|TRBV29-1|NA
CSVDSTGGHEQFF
TGCAGCGTTGACTCAACTGGGGGACATGAGCAGTTCTTC
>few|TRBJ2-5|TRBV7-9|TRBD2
CASSPGLAGAETQYF
TGTGCCAGCAGCCCTGGGCTAGCGGGGGCGGAGACCCAGTACTTC
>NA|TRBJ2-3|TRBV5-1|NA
CASSLGQVPLDTQYF
TGCGCCAGCAGCTTGGGACAGGTTCCTTTAGATACGCAGTATTTT
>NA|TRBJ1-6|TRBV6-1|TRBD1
CASSEAFGTGNLNSPLHF
TGTGCCAGCAGTGAAGCGTTCGGGACAGGGAACCTAAATTCACCCCTCCACTTT
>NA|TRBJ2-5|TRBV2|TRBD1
CASSDSGTVDF
TGTGCCAGCAGTGACTCTGGGACAGTGGACTTC
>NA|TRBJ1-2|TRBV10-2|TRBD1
CASSDALTGMNGYTF
TGCGCCAGCAGTGACGCTCTGACAGGGATGAATGGCTACACCTTC
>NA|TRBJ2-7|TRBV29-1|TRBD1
CSGRDSSYEQYF
TGCAGCGGCCGGGACAGTTCATACGAGCAGTACTTC
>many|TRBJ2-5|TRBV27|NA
CASSSAGTRGTQYF
TGTGCCAGCAGTTCCGCCGGGACAAGAGGGACCCAGTACTTC
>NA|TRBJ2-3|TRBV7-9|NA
CASRHKFTDTQYF
TGTGCCAGCAGACATAAATTCACAGATACGCAGTATTTT
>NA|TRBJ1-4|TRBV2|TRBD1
CASSPGTGYEKLFF
TGTGCCAGCAGTCCAGGGACAGGGTATGAAAAACTGTTTTTT
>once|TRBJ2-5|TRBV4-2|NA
CASSQDLRRGETQYF
TGTGCCAGCAGCCAAGATCTGCGGAGAGGAGAGACCCAGTACTTC
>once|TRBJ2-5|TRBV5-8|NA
CASSAGTFQETQYF
TGTGCCAGCAGTGCCGGGACGTTCCAAGAGACCCAGTACTTC
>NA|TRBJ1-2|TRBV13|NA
CASSPGRNSYGYTF
TGTGCCAGCAGCCCCGGGAGGAACAGCTATGGCTACACCTTC